The count of the clone carrying this TCR beta chain is one. Indicated treatment: roughly 20 received Ad26.COV2.S at low or high dose, single or two shots; about 5 received placebo; per-sample allocation not given. It was on day 63 after the first vaccine or placebo injection that samples were taken. The individual, an adult aged 18-55 years, was a donor in Boston. Sequencing was performed with immunoSEQ multiplex PCR; in TCRdb, only in-frame clones are kept and a portion is missing. In the table there are about 440,000 clones, roughly 89% of which are singletons. This entry belongs to a study of Ad26.COV2.S vaccination and SARS-CoV-2 variants. The ends were cut back, 5 bases at V and 6 bases at J, with 20 bases in the middle. CDR1 and CDR2 (germline): SGHRS, YFSETQ. The CDR3 has 15 residues.

Source: peripheral blood, taken in a trial of Ad26.COV2.S vaccine versus placebo. V usage is TRBV5-1 and J usage is TRBJ1-2; D possibly corresponds to TRBD1 (6 bases). This sequence was found in a person between 18 and 65 years old who received the Ad26.COV2.S COVID-19 vaccine or a placebo. The CDR3 here is CASREGVAAPHGYTF. CDR3 DNA: TGCGCCAGCAGGGAGGGGGTGGCCGCCCCACATGGCTACACCTTC.